Here is one TCR beta chain with its context. V shed 1 base and J shed 0 bases, with 16 bases lying between them. Per germline, CDR1 MGHRA and CDR2 YSYEKL. The CDR3 runs 18 residues. The data stem from a study of regulatory T cells in long-lasting Graves disease. As for the study in general: Graves' patients with a new diagnosis had received antithyroid drugs under 3 months.

To make TCR beta libraries, researchers used iRepertoire HTBI primers and Arm-PCR of CDR3 regions. Using its own MiXCR run on the multiplex PCR reads, TCRdb lists one record per CDR3 protein. The table records some 220,000 distinct CDR3 sequences, roughly a fifth of them present only once. Time point denoted: newly diagnosed GD, antithyroid drugs for less than 3 months. Construction of the TCR library relied on RNA isolated from PBMCs. The same sample was also studied in work on T cells in Graves' hyperthyroidism and ophthalmopathy. Turning to that study: The hyperthyroidism was newly diagnosed and had lasted under 2 months; the patients were aged 18 to 65.

The sequence derives from a woman in her thirties with Graves disease. J is TRBJ1-3 and V is TRBV4-1; no firm D call. Source: peripheral blood mononuclear cells (PBMCs), taken at new diagnosis, from a patient treated with antithyroid drugs. CDR3 bases: TGCGCCAGCAGCCAAGTTTGGGTACAAGACATCTCTGGAAACACCATATATTTT. Encoded protein: CASSQVWVQDISGNTIYF.